One and the same sample provided the 31 T cell receptor beta chains below, sequenced in a study of blood T cell repertoires in COVID-19. Data came from immunoSEQ multiplex PCR; TCRdb stores just in-frame clones and leaves some out. Among about 160,000 clones listed, roughly 84% were seen once. The sequenced material came from peripheral blood. The receptors here all came from a man aged 40-49 years with acute or convalescent COVID-19.

V is TRBV29-1 and J is TRBJ2-5, with 8 bases lining up with TRBD2. The CDR3 length is 13 residues. V lost 6 bases to trimming and J lost 5 bases; unmatched junction nucleotides: 8. Germline V gene lookup returns CDR1 SQVTM and CDR2 ANQGSEA. The CDR3 is CSVHSSSGETQYF. The CDR3, as DNA: TGCAGCGTCCACTCTTCTAGCGGGGAGACCCAGTACTTC.

The chain has TRBV7-9 and TRBJ1-2; D might be TRBD1 (5 bases). This CDR3 is built from 14 residues. Looked up from germline, CDR1 is SEHNR and CDR2 is FQNEAQ (reference sequence). V lost 5 bases, J lost 5 bases, and 15 bases lay in between. As DNA, the CDR3 is TGTGCCAGCAGCCCCGGGGAGGGGATTTATGGCTACACCTTC. Encoded protein: CASSPGEGIYGYTF.

Concerning this clone itself: At the DNA level, this CDR3 is encoded by other sequences in the same sample as well. This chain connects TRBV5-5 to TRBJ1-2, with unresolved D. V was cut by 0 bases and J by 0 bases, with 9 bases left in between. CDR1 is SGHKS and CDR2 is YYEKEE in the germline V gene (reference sequence). The CDR3 is 15 amino acids. The CDR3 loop reads CASSLGAVANYGYTF. The DNA for the CDR3 is TGTGCCAGCAGCTTGGGGGCTGTAGCTAACTATGGCTACACCTTC.

The chain combines TRBV2 with TRBJ1-1; no definite D call. The CDR3 consists of 15 residues. Germline V gives CDR1 SNHLY, CDR2 FYNNEI. Trimming pared 3 bases from V and 0 bases from J, leaving 11 bases between. The CDR3 DNA reads as TGTGCCAGCAGTGATCGGGTTGAAATGAACACTGAAGCTTTCTTT. Residues: CASSDRVEMNTEAFF.

This clone appeared a few times. This chain connects TRBV9 to TRBJ1-1; no reliable D call. The CDR3 runs to 15 residues. Germline values: CDR1 SGDLS, CDR2 YYNGEE. The ends were cut back, 0 bases at V and 4 bases at J, with 13 bases in the middle. CDR3: CASSVEAEPRTEAFF. The CDR3, as DNA: TGTGCCAGCAGCGTAGAAGCCGAACCGCGCACTGAAGCTTTCTTT. The full variable domain, rest sourced from reference TRBV9 and TRBJ1-1, is DSGVTQTPKHLITATGQRVTLRCSPRSGDLSVYWYQQSLDQGLQFLIQYYNGEERAKGNILERFSAQQFPDLHSELNLSSLELGDSALYFCASSVEAEPRTEAFFGQGTRLTVV.

V is TRBV7-6 and J is TRBJ1-5; no reliable D call. The CDR3 has 15 residues. Trimming removed 1 base at V and 3 bases at J, with 10 bases between. CDR1 is SGHVS and CDR2 is FNYEAQ in the germline V gene. The CDR3 sequence: CASSLDVGFNQPQHF. The CDR3 coding sequence is TGTGCCAGCAGCTTAGATGTGGGCTTCAATCAGCCCCAGCATTTT.

The CDR3 protein is CASSPGQTNEKLFF. CDR3 coding DNA: TGTGCCAGCTCACCGGGACAGACTAATGAAAAACTGTTTTTT. The V call is TRBV18, the J call TRBJ1-4; TRBD1 aligns across 7 bases. V was clipped by 3 bases and J by 2 bases; unmatched bases: 0. Germline CDR1 reads KGHSH; CDR2 reads LQKENI. The CDR3 has 14 residues.

The CDR3 reads CASSSRDTEIEKLFF. The CDR3, as DNA: TGTGCCAGCAGCTCCCGGGACACGGAGATAGAAAAACTGTTTTTT. The chain recombines TRBV3-1 (or the pseudogene TRBV3-2) with TRBJ1-4; D may be TRBD1 (6 bases). The V gene's germline CDR1 is LGHDT and CDR2 YNNKEL (reference sequence). CDR3 length equals 15 residues. Trimming left V 5 bases short and J 8 bases short, with 18 bases between.

The rearrangement uses TRBV5-1 and TRBJ1-2, with D maybe TRBD1 (6 bases). The CDR3 consists of 13 residues. Trimming stripped 3 bases from V and 4 bases from J, with 10 bases between. CDR1 is SGHRS, CDR2 YFSETQ, per germline. The CDR3 region is CASSSDSSYGYTF. Written as DNA, the CDR3 is TGCGCCAGCAGCTCGGACAGCAGCTATGGCTACACCTTC.

The J gene is TRBJ1-5, the V gene TRBV20-1; TRBD1 is a possible D gene (6 bases). The CDR3 extends over 15 amino acids. Trimming cost V 3 bases and J 4 bases, with 16 bases left between them. Germline values: CDR1 DFQATT, CDR2 SNEGSKA (reference sequence). The CDR3: CSASGDKVLNQPQHF. DNA for the CDR3: TGCAGTGCTAGTGGGGACAAAGTTTTAAATCAGCCCCAGCATTTT.

The chain joins TRBV15 to TRBJ2-5; 7 bases line up with TRBD1. V was clipped by 6 bases and J by 3 bases; unmatched bases: 7. CDR3 length: 14 amino acids. Per germline, CDR1 LNHNV and CDR2 YYDKDF (reference sequence). This chain's CDR3 is CATSGPGTEETQYF. CDR3 DNA: TGTGCCACCAGTGGACCCGGGACAGAAGAGACCCAGTACTTC.

The chain links TRBV11-2 to TRBJ2-3; 8 bases fit TRBD2. V gave up 2 bases and J gave up 4 bases; unmatched junction bases: 11. The CDR3 covers 17 residues. The V gene's germline CDR1 is SGHAT and CDR2 FQNNGV. This chain's CDR3 is CASSLRVGGAPADTQYF. For the CDR3, the DNA is TGTGCCAGCAGCTTAAGGGTCGGGGGGGCCCCAGCAGATACGCAGTATTTT.

CDR3 nucleotides: TGTGCCAGCAGCTTAGCCGGCGGCGGGGCAAGCACAGATACGCAGTATTTT. Amino acid sequence: CASSLAGGGASTDTQYF. The rearrangement joins TRBV7-9 to TRBJ2-3; a weak D match, TRBD2 (6 bases). V lost 0 bases, J lost 0 bases, and 13 bases lay in between. This CDR3 spans 17 amino acids. Looked up from germline, CDR1 is SEHNR and CDR2 is FQNEAQ (reference sequence).

This sequence joins TRBV2 and TRBJ2-2; 9 positions agree with TRBD1. The CDR3 extends over 15 amino acids. Losses at the gene ends were 5 bases for V and 4 bases for J; bases not matched to a gene: 5. The germline CDR1 and CDR2 sequences are SNHLY and FYNNEI. This CDR3 reads CASSPGTGLTGELFF. CDR3 sequence (DNA): TGTGCCAGCAGTCCCGGGACAGGGCTCACCGGGGAGCTGTTTTTT.

This clone was observed a handful of times. The chain links TRBV18 to TRBJ1-5, with a possible D match to TRBD1 (6 bases). The CDR3 loop spans 13 amino acids. Trimming removed 4 bases from V and 7 bases from J, with 11 bases in between. The germline CDR1 and CDR2 sequences are KGHSH and LQKENI. The CDR3 loop is CASSQGDIQPQHF. The CDR3 DNA reads as TGTGCCAGCTCACAGGGGGATATCCAGCCCCAGCATTTT.

The chain uses TRBV14 and TRBJ2-1, with a weak D call TRBD1 (6 bases). Looked up from germline, CDR1 is SGHDN and CDR2 is FVKESK. This CDR3 contains 16 residues. V lost 4 bases, J lost 6 bases, and 19 bases lay in between. The CDR3, as DNA: TGTGCCAGCAGCCCCAATTGGGCAGGGGAAGGCAATGAGCAGTTCTTC. As protein: CASSPNWAGEGNEQFF.

V gene TRBV7-9 combines with J gene TRBJ1-1; no firm D call. Deletions cut 5 bases from V and 1 base from J, with 11 bases between. This CDR3 spans 14 amino acids. CDR1 SEHNR and CDR2 FQNEAQ come from the germline V gene (reference sequence). CDR3 bases: TGTGCCAGCAGCGGAGCCTGGAGGAACACTGAAGCTTTCTTT. Protein: CASSGAWRNTEAFF. Full variable domain (rest looked up from reference TRBV7-9 and TRBJ1-1): DTGVSQNPRHKITKRGQNVTFRCDPISEHNRLYWYRQTLGQGPEFLTYFQNEAQLEKSRLLSDRFSAERPKGSFSTLEIQRTEQGDSAMYLCASSGAWRNTEAFFGQGTRLTVV.

The V gene is TRBV4-2, the J gene TRBJ1-5; 8 bases line up with TRBD1. The junction had 6 bases not matched to a gene; V was cut back by 1 base and J by 7 bases. Germline assignment: CDR1 LGHNA and CDR2 YNFKEQ. The CDR3 runs 15 residues. CDR3 sequence: CASSQVQGVGQPQHF. Written as DNA, the CDR3 is TGTGCCAGCAGCCAAGTACAGGGGGTAGGGCAGCCCCAGCATTTT.

This chain connects TRBV18 to TRBJ2-7, with D possibly matching TRBD2 (5 bases). The CDR3 runs to 14 residues. The germline V gene encodes CDR1 KGHSH and CDR2 LQKENI. Trimming cost V 2 bases and J 2 bases, with 10 bases left between them. CDR3 protein: CASSPGRNAYEQYF. The CDR3 DNA is TGTGCCAGCTCACCAGGGAGAAACGCCTACGAGCAGTACTTC.

The V call is TRBV27, the J call TRBJ2-2; possible D gene TRBD1, 6 bases. CDR1 and CDR2 (germline): MNHEY, SMNVEV (reference sequence). CDR3 length: 12 residues. V was clipped by 5 bases and J by 10 bases, with 11 bases between them. The CDR3 loop reads CASSPQGPELFF. In DNA form, the CDR3 reads TGTGCCAGCAGTCCACAGGGCCCGGAGCTGTTTTTT.

This CDR3 is CASSQDPEGQGAGTEAFF. CDR3 in DNA: TGCGCCAGCAGCCAAGACCCTGAAGGACAGGGGGCCGGCACTGAAGCTTTCTTT. The chain employs TRBV4-3 and TRBJ1-1, with 11 positions matching TRBD1. Germline V gene sequence: CDR1 LGHNA, CDR2 YSLEER. The CDR3 consists of 18 residues. J was trimmed by 4 bases and V by 0 bases; bases with no gene match: 10.

J is TRBJ2-7 and V is TRBV2; no definite D call. The CDR3 contains 14 residues. Germline V gene lookup returns CDR1 SNHLY and CDR2 FYNNEI. V shed 3 bases and J shed 1 base, with 10 bases lying between them. CDR3 coding DNA: TGTGCCAGCAGTGATGGCTCATTATCCTACGAGCAGTACTTC. Its translation is CASSDGSLSYEQYF.

This clone occurred once. The rearrangement links TRBV2 to TRBJ1-5; perhaps TRBD1 as D (6 bases). Trimming stripped 6 bases from V and 3 bases from J, with 9 bases between. The CDR3 is made up of 13 amino acids. Germline lookup yields CDR1 SNHLY and CDR2 FYNNEI. CDR3 loop: CASRTGTNQPQHF. CDR3 DNA sequence: TGTGCCAGCAGGACAGGTACCAATCAGCCCCAGCATTTT.

This rearrangement joins TRBV6-5 to TRBJ1-1; a possible D gene is TRBD1 (6 bases). In germline, CDR1 is MNHEY, CDR2 SVGAGI. The CDR3 length is 13 residues. Trimming shortened V by 7 bases and J by 3 bases, and 12 bases separated the two germline ends. In nucleotides, the CDR3 is TGTGCCAGCACTCGACAGGTGGACACTGAAGCTTTCTTT. It specifies CASTRQVDTEAFF.

The genes are TRBV7-6 and TRBJ2-1, with 8 bases identical to TRBD2. The germline gives CDR1 SGHVS, CDR2 FNYEAQ. This CDR3 is 14 amino acids long. The V and J ends lost 5 bases and 4 bases, in that order; junction bases with no gene match: 4. The CDR3 reads CASSPGGAYNEQFF. CDR3 sequence (DNA): TGTGCCAGCAGCCCGGGGGGGGCATACAATGAGCAGTTCTTC.

This clone turned up a few times. The chain carries TRBV29-1 and TRBJ2-7; possibly TRBD1 for D (5 bases). In germline, CDR1 is SQVTM, CDR2 ANQGSEA. The CDR3 covers 14 residues. With 7 bases removed from V and 1 base from J, the gap between germline ends came to 17 bases. The CDR3 region is CSAWGSYASYEQYF. The CDR3 nucleotides read TGCAGCGCGTGGGGCAGTTATGCTTCCTACGAGCAGTACTTC.

In this sample, this clone turned up a few times. The chain uses TRBV6-1 and TRBJ1-5, with D perhaps TRBD1 (5 bases). Germline V gene lookup returns CDR1 MNHNS and CDR2 SASEGT. Trimming removed 2 bases at V and 3 bases at J, with 11 bases between. The CDR3 consists of 15 residues. CDR3 coding DNA: TGTGCCAGCAGTGAACCAATGGGACTCAATCAGCCCCAGCATTTT. Translated: CASSEPMGLNQPQHF.

This chain uses TRBV28 with TRBJ2-7; 7 bases are a match to TRBD1. The CDR3 contains 14 residues. V dropped 1 base and J dropped 4; count of bases not matched to a gene: 4. Germline values: CDR1 MDHEN, CDR2 SYDVKM. CDR3 residues: CASSLSTGSYEQYF. DNA of the CDR3: TGTGCCAGCAGTTTATCGACAGGGTCTTACGAGCAGTACTTC.

The rearrangement links TRBV19 to TRBJ1-2; TRBD1 might be the D (5 bases). CDR3 length: 14 amino acids. V was shortened by 5 bases and J by 0 bases, with 10 bases between the two germline ends. CDR1 and CDR2 (germline): LNHDA, SQIVND (reference sequence). CDR3 loop: CASSGATANYGYTF. CDR3 bases: TGTGCCAGTAGTGGGGCGACAGCTAACTATGGCTACACCTTC.

This chain uses TRBV2 with TRBJ1-5, with TRBD1 matching over 8 bases. Per the germline V gene, CDR1 is SNHLY and CDR2 is FYNNEI. V trimming: 3 bases; J trimming: 6 bases; junction bases outside the gene matches: 4. The CDR3 totals 14 residues. This CDR3 is CASSEQGASQPQHF. In DNA form, the CDR3 reads TGTGCCAGCAGTGAGCAGGGGGCGAGTCAGCCCCAGCATTTT.

The chain has TRBV5-1 and TRBJ2-2; 8 bases align to TRBD1. Germline assignment: CDR1 SGHRS and CDR2 YFSETQ. After removal of 2 bases from V and 5 bases from J, the junction contained 8 bases not matched to a gene. This CDR3 spans 16 amino acids. CDR3 sequence: CASSFWTGRATGELFF. For the CDR3, the DNA is TGCGCCAGCAGCTTCTGGACAGGGCGAGCAACCGGGGAGCTGTTTTTT.